This T cell receptor (beta chain) was sequenced for a study of OX40 agonist ivuxolimab in advanced cancers. Background for the entire study: The costimulatory receptor OX40 (CD134) was targeted by ivuxolimab, a fully human IgG2 agonistic monoclonal antibody. Intravenous ivuxolimab was administered to patients every 2 weeks at six dose levels: 0.01, 0.1, 0.3, 1.5, 3 and 10 mg/kg. Of the 50 to 55 dose-escalation patients, hepatocellular carcinoma was present in roughly 19, melanoma in roughly 15, renal cell carcinoma in 9 and head and neck cancer in 9. A male proportion of approximately 83% and a mean age of roughly 55 years, ranging from roughly 23 to 85, were recorded for the dose-escalation cohort. Patients were allowed to have had prior anti-PD-1, anti-PD-L1 or anti-CTLA-4 therapy, and more than 35% of the dose-escalation patients had been treated with checkpoint inhibitors. Three dose-escalation patients achieved partial responses, one with hepatocellular carcinoma and two with cutaneous melanoma. The point of sequencing TCRbeta in the periphery was to test whether ivuxolimab changed TCR sequence diversity and drove clonal T-cell expansion. The monotherapy dose-escalation portion (N ≈ 55 patients) of the phase I ivuxolimab trial is reported in the paper.

The trial excluded patients who had a history of autoimmune disease or who were on systemic immunosuppression. In every dose cohort, peripheral blood was drawn for TCR sequencing at baseline, cycle 4 day 1, and cycle 7 day 1. The samples were taken from a phase I, first-in-human, multicenter, open-label dose-escalation trial of ivuxolimab. The trial enrolled adults with locally advanced or metastatic head and neck squamous cell, hepatocellular, melanoma or renal cell carcinoma. CD4+ and CD8+ T cells were sorted separately from peripheral blood before TCR sequencing. What the work shows at the level of the full study, not this receptor alone: Low levels of normalized T-cell clonal expansion were also seen in some patients who did not respond. After ivuxolimab, more expanded clones were found on average in CD8+ T cells than in CD4+ T cells. In the 0.1-3.0 mg/kg groups, partial responders had among the lowest normalized peripheral clonal expansion, particularly in CD8+ T cells. At doses of 0.1 to 3.0 mg/kg, clonal expansion of both CD4+ and CD8+ T cells in blood was seen between baseline and week 6. The antigen specificity of the peripheral T cells that underwent clonal expansion was not determined.

Comments on this clone: Its recognized antigen is unknown. The input lacks base qualities; no much larger clone sits a single base away.

For sequencing of the TCRbeta CDR3 region, genomic DNA was extracted from the sorted cells. The immunoSEQ Assay was used for sequencing of TCRbeta CDR3 regions. TCRdb holds this immuneACCESS table with in-frame rearrangements only. Some clones are missing; in checked studies, unresolved V genes explain under half, and the rest has no known cause. The table for this sample lists around 82,000 clones; roughly 89% of them were counted only once. Around 13% of the sample comes from the top ten. The source is an adult with an advanced solid tumor such as melanoma, head and neck, liver or kidney cancer. This specimen was CD4+ or CD8+ T cells sorted from blood, taken in a trial of the OX40 agonist ivuxolimab.

The DNA sequence is as follows: TGTGCCAGCTCACCGGCCGACAGGGCCGATACGCAGTATTTT. It is translated as CASSPADRADTQYF. The chain is assembled from TRBV18 and TRBJ2-3, with TRBD1 matching 7 junction bases. The germline V gene supplies CDR1 KGHSH and CDR2 LQKENI. After removal of 3 bases from V and 6 bases from J, the junction retains 6 bases not matched to a gene. The CDR3, from cysteine to phenylalanine, totals 14 residues. Of the read, only the CDR3 DNA is kept; its 42 bases are in frame from base 1.